This T cell receptor beta chain was obtained from a study of TIL therapy for anti-PD-1-resistant metastatic lung cancer. Sequencing used immunoSEQ v3. Libraries were sequenced to 2 million to 2.5 million read pairs (survey) or roughly 4.5-6.5 million (deep). Sequenced by immunoSEQ multiplex PCR; TCRdb stores in-frame clones only, minus some. The repertoire includes 45,000 to 75,000 clones, roughly 91% of them detected once, and about 2.5% sits in the top ten. Overall study results and limits: The cohort had more treatment-naive, never-smoker and oncogene-addicted patients than typical.

CDR1 is SGDLS, CDR2 YYNGEE, per germline. This CDR3 contains 13 residues. Trimming took 0 bases from V and 3 from J, leaving 3 bases between them. Sample time point: pre-treatment sample, taken before nivolumab and TIL therapy. Stage 4 NSCLC adults joined between 2017 and January 2020. A remark on this clone: Antigen unknown.

This rearrangement joins TRBV9 to TRBJ2-2; D is undetermined. The sequence came from a person between 30 and 79 years old with non-small cell lung cancer. This specimen consisted of blood, obtained at baseline. This CDR3 reads CASSVVYTGELFF. The CDR3 nucleotides are TGTGCCAGCAGCGTAGTGTACACCGGGGAGCTGTTTTTT.